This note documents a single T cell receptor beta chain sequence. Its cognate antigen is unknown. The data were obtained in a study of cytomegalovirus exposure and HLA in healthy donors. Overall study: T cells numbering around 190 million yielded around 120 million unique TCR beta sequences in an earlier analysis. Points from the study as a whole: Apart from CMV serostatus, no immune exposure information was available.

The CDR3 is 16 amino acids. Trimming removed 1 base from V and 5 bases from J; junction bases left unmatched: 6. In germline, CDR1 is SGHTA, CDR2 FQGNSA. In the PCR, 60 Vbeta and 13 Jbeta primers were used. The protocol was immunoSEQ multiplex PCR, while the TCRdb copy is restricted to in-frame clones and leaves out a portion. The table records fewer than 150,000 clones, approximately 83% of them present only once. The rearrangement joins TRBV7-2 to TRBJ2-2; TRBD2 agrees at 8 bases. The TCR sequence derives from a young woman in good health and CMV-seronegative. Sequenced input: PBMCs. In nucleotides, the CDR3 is TGTGCCAGCAGCTTAGTTGGGACTAGGGAGACCGGGGAGCTGTTTTTT. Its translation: CASSLVGTRETGELFF.